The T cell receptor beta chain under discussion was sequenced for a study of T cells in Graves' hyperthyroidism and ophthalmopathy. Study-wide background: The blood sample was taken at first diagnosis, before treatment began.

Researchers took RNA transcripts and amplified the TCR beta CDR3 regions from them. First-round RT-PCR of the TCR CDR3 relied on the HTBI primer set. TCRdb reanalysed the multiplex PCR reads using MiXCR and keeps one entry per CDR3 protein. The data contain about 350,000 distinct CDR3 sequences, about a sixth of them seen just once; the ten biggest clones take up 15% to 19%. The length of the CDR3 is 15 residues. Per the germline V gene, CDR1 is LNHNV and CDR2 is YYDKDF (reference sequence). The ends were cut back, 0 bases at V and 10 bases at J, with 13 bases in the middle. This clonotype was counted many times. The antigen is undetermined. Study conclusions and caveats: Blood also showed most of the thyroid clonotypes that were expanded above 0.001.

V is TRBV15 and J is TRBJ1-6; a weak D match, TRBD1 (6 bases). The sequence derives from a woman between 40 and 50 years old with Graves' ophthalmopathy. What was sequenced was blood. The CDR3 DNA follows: TGTGCCACCAGCAGAGAGCAGGGGCTGGTCTCACCCCTCCACTTT. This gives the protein CATSREQGLVSPLHF. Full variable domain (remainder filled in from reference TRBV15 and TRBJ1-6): DAMVIQNPRYQVTQFGKPVTLSCSQTLNHNVMYWYQQKSSQAPKLLFHYYDKDFNNEADTPDNFQSRRPNTSFCFLDIRSPGLGDTAMYLCATSREQGLVSPLHFGNGTRLTVT.